This TCR beta chain emerged from a study of brain T cells in children with intractable seizures (TCRdb year 2021). Looking at the study overall: Resected brain tissue from a few dozen pediatric epilepsy surgery cases was first screened for immune gene transcripts using a NanoString immunology panel. Among the roughly 12 selected surgery cases, eight also had pre-surgery blood sequenced, leaving four with brain tissue only. What the research found in general, with its limitations: Viral specificity was inferred solely from CDR3 sequence similarity, and the HCMV serostatus of the patients was not known. Sequencing depth differed between pre- and post-surgery blood, so clones missing from the pre-surgery sample may reflect undersampling.

Reading the label with the study, this specimen's time point is: blood from clinic visit 5 months post-surgery; TSC patient then seizure free. The surgery cases showing the highest brain T cell transcript signatures were chosen for TCR beta chain sequencing of brain tissue and, when available, of blood. Before surgery, the patients had been given at least one anti-epileptic drug. The TCR-sequenced patients were children whose drug-resistant epilepsy was caused by tuberous sclerosis complex, focal cortical dysplasia, Rasmussen encephalitis or hemimegalencephaly. Bulk genomic DNA was isolated from unsorted brain tissue and whole blood using the Monarch genomic DNA purification kit. Concerning this clone: Its antigen is unknown. No much larger clone is present one base from it, and per-base qualities are unavailable.

The germline V gene (reference sequence) yields WNHNN for CDR1 and SYGVQD for CDR2. V was cut back by 2 bases and J by 6 bases, leaving a gap of 8 bases between them. The CDR3 runs 13 amino acids, cysteine and phenylalanine included. The kept DNA is CDR3 alone, 39 bases in frame from the first base. TCR beta chain sequences were generated from genomic DNA using the immunoSEQ assay. In the paper's pipeline: CDR3 sequences not starting with the conserved framework cysteine at position 104 were manually removed. To get clonality, the normalized Shannon's Diversity Index was subtracted from one, giving values from 0 (maximal diversity) to 1 (oligoclonal). To check whether a given CDR3 had different frequencies in two samples, for example brain versus blood, chi-squared comparison-of-proportions tests were used. Public clonotypes were found through immuneACCESS searches, while the VDJdb browser was used to judge similarity to known antiviral clonotypes. Imported from immuneACCESS, the table was reduced by TCRdb to in-frame sequences with V and J called. These copies leave out some clones; in studies compared against another copy, an unresolved V gene accounts for under half, and the cause of the remainder is not known. V and J calls and clone size are those listed in that table; D and trimming were worked out from the DNA. In this sample the table shows about 340,000 clones, about 93% of which occur a single time. Of the sample, 5.5% to 6% is held by the ten largest clones.

The sequencing used peripheral blood, collected approximately 5 months after surgery. Rearrangement joined TRBV10-1 to TRBJ2-1, with the D gene too uncertain to name. This clonotype was sampled from a boy under three years old with tuberous sclerosis and intractable seizures. CDR3 loop: CASSESSVNEQFF. The bases are TGCGCCAGCAGTGAGAGTTCTGTCAATGAGCAGTTCTTC.